This T cell receptor (beta chain) was sequenced during a study of identifying expanded T cells in peripheral blood. Study-level results: Differentially abundant clones: approximately 1.3 between replicates, roughly 16 at around 14 days, around 20 at four. Variance in clone template counts between approximately 2-week samples significantly increased with total template count across all healthy donors.

Profiling relied on immunoSEQ multiplex PCR, and the TCRdb table lists in-frame clones only, not all of them. The sample yields around 94,000 clones, more than 70% seen once. The CDR3 covers 12 residues. In germline, CDR1 is SQVTM, CDR2 ANQGSEA. The ends were cut back, 7 bases at V and 2 bases at J, with 11 bases in the middle. Notes on this clone: The antigen remains undetermined.

The receptor comes from a person aged 18 to 70 in good health. The chain combines TRBV29-1 with TRBJ1-1; D remains unclear. The sequenced sample consisted of blood. CDR3 in amino acids: CSGTHRNTEAFF. CDR3 coding DNA: TGCAGCGGGACTCACAGAAACACTGAAGCTTTCTTT.